These 29 T cell receptor beta chains were all obtained from the same sample, sequenced in a study of blood T cell repertoires in COVID-19. Some clones are missing from TCRdb's copy, which holds only in-frame ones; the method was immunoSEQ multiplex PCR. Seen here are more than 250,000 clones, around 89% observed once, and the top ten hold 5% to 7%. Sequencing was done on a sample of peripheral blood. Source of these receptors: a man aged 18 to 30 who had recovered from COVID-19.

This clone has a single count. The rearrangement joins TRBV4-2 to TRBJ2-1, with 14 bases lining up with TRBD2. CDR3 length: 16 residues. The junction had 6 bases not matched to a gene; V was cut back by 4 bases and J by 7 bases. Germline V gene lookup returns CDR1 LGHNA and CDR2 YNFKEQ. The CDR3 sequence: CASSPGGLAGVNEQFF. In DNA form, the CDR3 reads TGTGCCAGCAGCCCGGGGGGACTAGCGGGAGTGAATGAGCAGTTCTTC.

Of note for this clone: Other DNA sequences from this sample encode an identical CDR3 as well. V is TRBV15 and J is TRBJ2-2, with a weak D call TRBD2 (5 bases). The CDR3 has 14 residues. Germline values: CDR1 LNHNV, CDR2 YYDKDF (reference sequence). Trimming removed 0 bases at V and 4 bases at J, with 6 bases between. The CDR3 coding sequence is TGTGCCACCAGCAGAGATCGGGGCACCGGGGAGCTGTTTTTT. Protein sequence: CATSRDRGTGELFF.

The chain recombines TRBV6-5 with TRBJ1-1; 9 bases agree with TRBD1. The CDR3 spans 16 residues. Germline lookup yields CDR1 MNHEY and CDR2 SVGAGI. The ends lost 1 base at V and 4 bases at J; junction bases unmatched: 7. CDR3 sequence reads: CASSYLQTGGITEAFF. CDR3 DNA: TGTGCCAGCAGTTACTTACAGACAGGGGGTATCACTGAAGCTTTCTTT.

The chain has TRBV4-1 and TRBJ1-3; no clear D. CDR3 length: 17 residues. The germline V gene encodes CDR1 MGHRA and CDR2 YSYEKL. Trimming shortened V by 4 bases and J by 0 bases, and 16 bases separated the two germline ends. CDR3 bases: TGCGCCAGCAGCCCCCGGGAGGGCCGTTACTCTGGAAACACCATATATTTT. Protein: CASSPREGRYSGNTIYF.

The chain combines TRBV18 with TRBJ2-5; D remains ambiguous. Trimming stripped 4 bases from V and 3 bases from J, with 9 bases between. Germline V gene lookup returns CDR1 KGHSH and CDR2 LQKENI. CDR3 size: 13 residues. CDR3 loop: CASSRAQEETQYF. The CDR3 DNA sequence: TGTGCCAGCTCACGGGCGCAGGAAGAGACCCAGTACTTC.

This clone showed up just once. The chain combines TRBV12-3 or TRBV12-4 with TRBJ1-1, with D uncertain. The CDR3 runs 12 residues. Trimming removed 3 bases from V and 13 bases from J, with 15 bases in between. CDR3 coding DNA: TGTGCCAGCAGTTTCGAAAGCCTGGGCCGTTTCTTT. Protein sequence: CASSFESLGRFF.

CDR3 bases: TGTGCCAGCAGCTTAGCAGGGACACGATCGAATTCACCCCTCCACTTT. Protein product: CASSLAGTRSNSPLHF. The rearrangement joins TRBV5-4 to TRBJ1-6; D is possibly TRBD1 (6 bases). Germline assignment: CDR1 SGHNT and CDR2 YYREEE (reference sequence). V shed 2 bases and J shed 7 bases, with 16 bases lying between them. The CDR3 has 16 residues.

The chain uses TRBV12-5 and TRBJ1-1; 7 bases match TRBD1. J gave up 4 bases and V 6 bases, and 5 bases lay outside the gene matches. Germline CDR1 is LGHNT and CDR2 is FRNRAP. The CDR3 has 13 residues. CDR3 sequence (DNA): TGTGCTAGTGGGGAACAGGGGAGCACTGAAGCTTTCTTT. It is translated as CASGEQGSTEAFF.

The genes are TRBV9 and TRBJ1-1; D gene uncertain. The CDR3 runs to 13 residues. From germline, CDR1 is SGDLS and CDR2 YYNGEE. The V end lost 3 bases, the J end lost 0 bases, and 6 bases lay between the germline ends. CDR3 sequence (DNA): TGTGCCAGCAGCGGAGAAGTGAACACTGAAGCTTTCTTT. Translated, it gives CASSGEVNTEAFF.

The rearrangement links TRBV7-9 to TRBJ2-1; TRBD2 matches at 7 bases. The CDR3 spans 18 residues. Germline V gives CDR1 SEHNR, CDR2 FQNEAQ (reference sequence). The V and J ends lost 3 bases and 1 base, in that order; junction bases with no gene match: 12. CDR3 sequence: CASSFPRAGETSYNEQFF. The CDR3 DNA follows: TGTGCCAGCAGCTTCCCCCGGGCGGGAGAAACGTCCTACAATGAGCAGTTCTTC.

The chain uses TRBV6-5 and TRBJ2-4; 8 bases line up with TRBD1. Germline V gene lookup returns CDR1 MNHEY and CDR2 SVGAGI. The CDR3 is made up of 15 amino acids. With V trimmed by 6 bases and J by 9 bases, 13 bases remained unmatched. CDR3 region: CASSPLVGQGRIQYF. The CDR3, as DNA: TGTGCCAGCAGCCCACTTGTTGGACAGGGCCGCATTCAGTACTTC.

This chain links TRBV20-1 with TRBJ1-6; unclear D gene. Germline CDR1 DFQATT, CDR2 SNEGSKA (reference sequence). Trimming removed 3 bases at V and 5 bases at J, with 14 bases between. The CDR3 runs 15 residues. CDR3: CSASIPELDNSPLHF. CDR3 in DNA: TGCAGTGCTAGTATACCAGAGCTAGATAATTCACCCCTCCACTTT.

The rearrangement uses TRBV10-3 and TRBJ2-3; 14 positions match TRBD2. The CDR3 totals 18 residues. The V segment lost 8 bases and the J segment 1 base; nucleotides outside the gene matches: 11. CDR1 and CDR2 from the germline V gene are ENHRY and SYGVKD. CDR3: CAIGLGLAGVGGTDTQYF. The CDR3, as DNA: TGTGCCATCGGATTGGGACTAGCGGGGGTCGGTGGCACAGATACGCAGTATTTT.

Written as DNA, the CDR3 is TGTGCCAGCAGCATTACCCACGGGAGAACCTACAATGAGCAGTTCTTC. This sequence encodes CASSITHGRTYNEQFF. This chain links TRBV7-3 with TRBJ2-1; a possible D gene is TRBD2 (6 bases). Trimming removed 5 bases at V and 2 bases at J, with 16 bases between. The CDR3 has 16 residues. Looked up from germline, CDR1 is SGHTA and CDR2 is FQGTGA.

The chain carries TRBV5-4 and TRBJ2-1, with D tentatively TRBD2 (6 bases). The CDR3 has 16 residues. Germline CDR1 is SGHNT and CDR2 is YYREEE (reference sequence). Trimming removed 4 bases from V and 0 bases from J, with 14 bases in between. CDR3 nucleotide sequence: TGTGCCAGCAGCAGCAGGGACTTACGCTCCTACAATGAGCAGTTCTTC. It specifies CASSSRDLRSYNEQFF.

This clone appeared once. The chain employs TRBV28 and TRBJ2-7; maybe TRBD1 (6 bases). V lost 4 bases and J 0 bases, leaving 16 bases between the germline ends. The germline gives CDR1 MDHEN, CDR2 SYDVKM. CDR3 length equals 16 residues. Here the CDR3 DNA reads TGTGCCAGCAGTTCACCAGGGGCTTTGAGCTCCTACGAGCAGTACTTC. Its protein product is CASSSPGALSSYEQYF.

The J gene is TRBJ2-5, the V gene TRBV4-2; TRBD1 aligns across 8 bases. Germline CDR1 and CDR2: LGHNA and YNFKEQ. V shed 0 bases, J shed 3 bases, and the junction held 3 bases outside the gene matches. The CDR3 length is 15 residues. As DNA, the CDR3 is TGTGCCAGCAGCCAAGACCAGGACAGGGAAGAGACCCAGTACTTC. Translating gives CASSQDQDREETQYF.

This sequence joins TRBV7-9 and TRBJ2-1, with D possibly matching TRBD2 (5 bases). The CDR3 loop spans 16 amino acids. CDR1 SEHNR and CDR2 FQNEAQ come from the germline V gene (reference sequence). V was pared by 4 bases and J by 2 bases, with 15 bases between. CDR3 DNA sequence: TGTGCCAGCAGCTCGAGAGGGCAGCCGGCCTACAATGAGCAGTTCTTC. Translated, it gives CASSSRGQPAYNEQFF. Filled out from reference TRBV7-9 and TRBJ2-1, the complete variable domain reads DTGVSQNPRHKITKRGQNVTFRCDPISEHNRLYWYRQTLGQGPEFLTYFQNEAQLEKSRLLSDRFSAERPKGSFSTLEIQRTEQGDSAMYLCASSSRGQPAYNEQFFGPGTRLTVL.

V is TRBV11-2 and J is TRBJ2-1, with TRBD1 as a possible D gene (6 bases). Trimming removed 6 bases at V and 2 bases at J, with 8 bases between. The CDR3 length is 13 residues. CDR1 and CDR2 (germline): SGHAT, FQNNGV. The CDR3 sequence: CASSQGTYNEQFF. The DNA for the CDR3 is TGTGCCAGCAGTCAGGGGACCTACAATGAGCAGTTCTTC.

V and J are TRBV7-2 and TRBJ2-5; the D gene is possibly TRBD2 (5 bases). V shed 4 bases and J shed 5 bases, with 8 bases lying between them. Germline V gene lookup returns CDR1 SGHTA and CDR2 FQGNSA. The CDR3 has 12 residues. CDR3 residues: CASSSSGETQYF. Here the CDR3 DNA reads TGTGCCAGCAGCTCCTCGGGGGAGACCCAGTACTTC.

As for this clone: Its ends do not fully match the called genes, so a read error is possible. The chain joins TRBV6-1 to TRBJ2-1; 7 positions agree with TRBD2. The CDR3 covers 13 residues. In germline, CDR1 is MNHNS, CDR2 SASEGT. In DNA, the CDR3 is TGTGCCAGCTGTGACGGGAGGTTTGAAGAGCAGTTCTTC. Translation: CASCDGRFEEQFF.

For the CDR3, the DNA is TGTGCCAGCCTCCCCGACGGGACAGGTTATTTTCGCTACACCTTC. Its translation is CASLPDGTGYFRYTF. The chain has TRBV16 and TRBJ1-2, with 8 positions matching TRBD1. Germline lookup yields CDR1 KGHSY and CDR2 FQNENV. CDR3 length: 15 residues. J lost 9 bases, V lost 8 bases, and 17 bases had no gene match.

V gene TRBV7-9 combines with J gene TRBJ1-5; weak D call: TRBD1 (6 bases). The CDR3 extends over 15 amino acids. Trimming removed 5 bases from V and 2 bases from J, with 13 bases in between. Germline-derived CDR1 and CDR2 are SEHNR and FQNEAQ (reference sequence). CDR3 region: CASSLDRTGNQPQHF. The DNA of the CDR3 is TGTGCCAGCAGCCTCGACCGGACAGGCAATCAGCCCCAGCATTTT.

This chain joins TRBV6-6 and TRBJ1-1; no clear D. This CDR3 comprises 14 residues. Trimming stripped 5 bases from V and 2 bases from J, with 12 bases between. From germline, CDR1 is MNHNY and CDR2 SVGAGI (reference sequence). CDR3 nucleotides: TGTGCCAGCAGTGTACTCCCAGGAAACACTGAAGCTTTCTTT. It specifies CASSVLPGNTEAFF.

This chain links TRBV7-6 with TRBJ2-2; 11 nucleotides line up with TRBD2. This CDR3 spans 16 amino acids. The V and J ends lost 5 bases and 7 bases, in that order; junction bases with no gene match: 9. Germline V gives CDR1 SGHVS, CDR2 FNYEAQ. The CDR3 DNA reads as TGTGCCAGCAGCCCCTCCGGGCTAGCGGGAGGCGGGGAGCTGTTTTTT. This encodes CASSPSGLAGGGELFF.

This sequence joins TRBV27 and TRBJ2-7, with D possibly TRBD1 on 6 matching bases. This CDR3 is 15 amino acids long. CDR1 and CDR2 from the germline V gene are MNHEY and SMNVEV (reference sequence). With 2 bases removed from V and 0 bases from J, the gap between germline ends came to 11 bases. DNA of the CDR3: TGTGCCAGCAGTTTAACAGGGCTCTCCTCCTACGAGCAGTACTTC. Translating it yields CASSLTGLSSYEQYF.

The chain combines TRBV24-1 with TRBJ2-2; D unresolved. The germline V gene has CDR1 KGHDR and CDR2 SFDVKD. Trimming pared 2 bases from V and 4 bases from J, leaving 4 bases between. This CDR3 is 13 amino acids long. CDR3 sequence reads: CATSDSFTGELFF. Written as DNA, the CDR3 is TGTGCCACCAGTGATTCCTTCACCGGGGAGCTGTTTTTT.

The J gene is TRBJ2-7, the V gene TRBV5-4; 8 nucleotides align to TRBD1. Germline V lookup: CDR1 SGHNT, CDR2 YYREEE (reference sequence). The CDR3 spans 14 residues. V trimming: 2 bases; J trimming: 3 bases; junction bases outside the gene matches: 4. The CDR3 protein is CASSLSTGGYEQYF. CDR3 sequence (DNA): TGTGCCAGCAGCTTAAGTACAGGGGGCTACGAGCAGTACTTC.

The chain has TRBV5-6 and TRBJ2-2, with 9 bases matching TRBD2. This CDR3 contains 16 residues. After removal of 2 bases from V and 7 bases from J, the junction contained 9 bases not matched to a gene. Germline assignment: CDR1 SGHDT and CDR2 YYEEEE. The CDR3 bases are TGTGCCAGCAGCTTAGGGACTAGCATTTCCCACGGGGAGCTGTTTTTT. Its protein is CASSLGTSISHGELFF.